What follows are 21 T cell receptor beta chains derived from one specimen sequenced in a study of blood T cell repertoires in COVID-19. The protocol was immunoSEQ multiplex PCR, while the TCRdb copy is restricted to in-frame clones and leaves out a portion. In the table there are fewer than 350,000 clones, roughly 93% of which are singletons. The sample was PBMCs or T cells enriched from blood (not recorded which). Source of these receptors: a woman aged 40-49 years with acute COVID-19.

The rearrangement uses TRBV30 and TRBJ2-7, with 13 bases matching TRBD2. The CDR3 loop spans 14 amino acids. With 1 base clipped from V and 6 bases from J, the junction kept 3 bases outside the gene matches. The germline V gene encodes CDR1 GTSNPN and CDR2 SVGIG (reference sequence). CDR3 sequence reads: CAWSGGLAGSEQYF. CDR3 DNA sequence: TGTGCCTGGAGTGGGGGACTAGCGGGAAGCGAGCAGTACTTC.

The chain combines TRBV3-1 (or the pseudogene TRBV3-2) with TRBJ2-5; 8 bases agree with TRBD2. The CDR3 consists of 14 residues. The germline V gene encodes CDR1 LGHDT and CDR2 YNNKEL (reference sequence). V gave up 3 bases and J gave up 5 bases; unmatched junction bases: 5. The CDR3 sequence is CASSQPGGGETQYF. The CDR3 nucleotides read TGTGCCAGCAGCCAGCCTGGCGGGGGGGAGACCCAGTACTTC.

The chain's CDR3 is CASSQRPAGMNTEAFF. CDR3 DNA: TGCGCCAGCAGCCAACGGCCGGCAGGGATGAACACTGAAGCTTTCTTT. The chain employs TRBV4-1 and TRBJ1-1; D may be TRBD1 (5 bases). The V end was cut by 2 bases, the J end by 0 bases, with 13 bases between. The germline V gene has CDR1 MGHRA and CDR2 YSYEKL. This CDR3 is built from 16 residues.

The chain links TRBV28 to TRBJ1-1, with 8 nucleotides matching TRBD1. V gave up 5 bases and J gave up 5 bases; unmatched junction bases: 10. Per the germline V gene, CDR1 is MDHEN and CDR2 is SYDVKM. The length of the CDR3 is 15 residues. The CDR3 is CASSPRGQAGTEAFF. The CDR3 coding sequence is TGTGCCAGCAGTCCACGGGGACAGGCGGGGACTGAAGCTTTCTTT.

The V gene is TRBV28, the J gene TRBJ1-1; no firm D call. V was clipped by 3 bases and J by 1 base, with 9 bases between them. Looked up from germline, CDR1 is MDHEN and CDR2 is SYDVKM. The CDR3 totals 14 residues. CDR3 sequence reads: CASSLRHRNTEAFF. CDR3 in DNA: TGTGCCAGCAGTTTGAGGCACCGGAACACTGAAGCTTTCTTT.

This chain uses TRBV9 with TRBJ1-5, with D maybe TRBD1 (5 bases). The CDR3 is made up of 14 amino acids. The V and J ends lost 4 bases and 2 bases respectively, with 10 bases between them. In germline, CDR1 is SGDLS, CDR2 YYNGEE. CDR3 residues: CASSPGWGNQPQHF. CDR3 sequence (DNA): TGTGCCAGCAGCCCAGGGTGGGGCAATCAGCCCCAGCATTTT.

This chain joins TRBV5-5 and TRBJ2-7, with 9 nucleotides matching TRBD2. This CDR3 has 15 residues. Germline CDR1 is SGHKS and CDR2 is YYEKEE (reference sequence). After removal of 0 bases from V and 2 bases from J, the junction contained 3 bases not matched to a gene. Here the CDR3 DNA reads TGTGCCAGCAGCTTGGGACTAGCGGAACCCTACGAGCAGTACTTC. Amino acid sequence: CASSLGLAEPYEQYF.

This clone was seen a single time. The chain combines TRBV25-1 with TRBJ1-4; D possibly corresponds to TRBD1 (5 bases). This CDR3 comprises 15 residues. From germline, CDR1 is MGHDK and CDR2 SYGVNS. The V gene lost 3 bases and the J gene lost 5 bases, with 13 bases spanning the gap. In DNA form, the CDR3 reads TGTGCCAGCAGTGACTACCGCCAGGGAAATGAAAAACTGTTTTTT. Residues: CASSDYRQGNEKLFF.

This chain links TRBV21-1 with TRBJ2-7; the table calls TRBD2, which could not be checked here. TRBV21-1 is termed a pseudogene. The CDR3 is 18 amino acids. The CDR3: CASSKSGLALDPLYEQYF. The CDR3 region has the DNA TGTGCCAGCAGCAAATCCGGACTAGCGCTAGACCCACTTTACGAGCAGTACTTC.

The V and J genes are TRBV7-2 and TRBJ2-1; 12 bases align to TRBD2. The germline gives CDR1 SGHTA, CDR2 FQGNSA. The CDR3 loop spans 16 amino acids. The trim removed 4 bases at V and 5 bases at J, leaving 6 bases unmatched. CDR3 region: CASSSTRLAGDNEQFF. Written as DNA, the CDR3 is TGTGCCAGCAGCTCCACCCGACTAGCGGGAGACAATGAGCAGTTCTTC.

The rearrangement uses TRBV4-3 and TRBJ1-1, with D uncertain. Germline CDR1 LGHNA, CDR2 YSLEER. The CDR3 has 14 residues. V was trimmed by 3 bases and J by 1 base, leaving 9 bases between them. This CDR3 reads CASSHYAGNTEAFF. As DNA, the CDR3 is TGCGCCAGCAGCCATTATGCAGGGAACACTGAAGCTTTCTTT.

Here the CDR3 DNA reads TGTGCCAGTAGTCCCCGTAGTAGCGGGAGTCCTGAGCAGTTCTTC. Protein product: CASSPRSSGSPEQFF. The chain carries TRBV19 and TRBJ2-1, with 9 nucleotides matching TRBD2. The CDR3 loop spans 15 amino acids. V was clipped by 5 bases and J by 9 bases; unmatched bases: 11. The germline V gene encodes CDR1 LNHDA and CDR2 SQIVND (reference sequence).

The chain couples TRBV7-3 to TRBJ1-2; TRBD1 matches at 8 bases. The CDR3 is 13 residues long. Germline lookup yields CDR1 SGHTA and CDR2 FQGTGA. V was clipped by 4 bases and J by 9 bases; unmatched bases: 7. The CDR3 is CASSSGQGGRYTF. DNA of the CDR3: TGTGCCAGCAGCTCCGGACAGGGCGGTCGCTACACCTTC.

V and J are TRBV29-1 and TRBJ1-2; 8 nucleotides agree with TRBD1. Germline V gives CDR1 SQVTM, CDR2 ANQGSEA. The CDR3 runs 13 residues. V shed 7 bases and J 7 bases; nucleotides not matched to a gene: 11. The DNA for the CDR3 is TGCAGCGGGTTAGGACAGGGTAATATTGGCTACACCTTC. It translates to CSGLGQGNIGYTF. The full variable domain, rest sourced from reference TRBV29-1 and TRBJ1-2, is SAVISQKPSRDICQRGTSLTIQCQVDSQVTMMFWYRQQPGQSLTLIATANQGSEATYESGFVIDKFPISRPNLTFSTLTVSNMSPEDSSIYLCSGLGQGNIGYTFGSGTRLTVV.

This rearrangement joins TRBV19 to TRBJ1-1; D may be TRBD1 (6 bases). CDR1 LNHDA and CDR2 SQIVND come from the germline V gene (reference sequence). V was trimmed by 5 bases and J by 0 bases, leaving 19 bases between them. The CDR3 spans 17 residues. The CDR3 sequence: CASSPWPGQILNTEAFF. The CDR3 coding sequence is TGTGCCAGTAGTCCGTGGCCCGGACAGATCTTGAACACTGAAGCTTTCTTT.

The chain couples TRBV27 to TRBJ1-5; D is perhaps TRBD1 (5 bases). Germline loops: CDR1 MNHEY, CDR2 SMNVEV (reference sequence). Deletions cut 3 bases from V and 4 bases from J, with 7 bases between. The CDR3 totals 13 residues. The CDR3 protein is CASSFRTNQPQHF. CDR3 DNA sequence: TGTGCCAGCAGTTTCAGGACAAATCAGCCCCAGCATTTT.

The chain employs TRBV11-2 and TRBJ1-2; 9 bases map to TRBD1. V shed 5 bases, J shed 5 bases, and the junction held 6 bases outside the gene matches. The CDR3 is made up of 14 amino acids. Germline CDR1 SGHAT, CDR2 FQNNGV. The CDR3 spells CASSATGTGYGYTF. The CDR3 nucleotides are TGTGCCAGCAGCGCAACCGGGACAGGGTATGGCTACACCTTC. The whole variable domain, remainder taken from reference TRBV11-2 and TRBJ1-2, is EAGVAQSPRYKIIEKRQSVAFWCNPISGHATLYWYQQILGQGPKLLIQFQNNGVVDDSQLPKDRFSAERLKGVDSTLKIQPAKLEDSAVYLCASSATGTGYGYTFGSGTRLTVV.

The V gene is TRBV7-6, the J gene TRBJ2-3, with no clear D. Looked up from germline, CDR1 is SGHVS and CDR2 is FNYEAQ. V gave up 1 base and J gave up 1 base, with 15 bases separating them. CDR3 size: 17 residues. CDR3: CASSLGGGAGGTDTQYF. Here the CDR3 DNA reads TGTGCCAGCAGCTTAGGCGGTGGCGCTGGAGGCACAGATACGCAGTATTTT.

CDR3 bases: TGTGCCACCAGCAGAGTCCCAGGGAGGAATCAGCCCCAGCATTTT. It specifies CATSRVPGRNQPQHF. This sequence joins TRBV15 and TRBJ1-5, with D possibly matching TRBD1 (5 bases). The CDR3 length is 15 residues. Germline V gene sequence: CDR1 LNHNV, CDR2 YYDKDF (reference sequence). Trimming removed 1 base from V and 4 bases from J, with 11 bases in between.

The CDR3 sequence is CASSPRHMNTEAFF. The DNA of the CDR3 is TGTGCCAGCAGCCCCCGACATATGAACACTGAAGCTTTCTTT. The chain employs TRBV9 and TRBJ1-1; no reliable D call. The CDR3 is 14 amino acids. Per germline, CDR1 SGDLS and CDR2 YYNGEE. V shed 4 bases and J shed 0 bases, with 10 bases lying between them.

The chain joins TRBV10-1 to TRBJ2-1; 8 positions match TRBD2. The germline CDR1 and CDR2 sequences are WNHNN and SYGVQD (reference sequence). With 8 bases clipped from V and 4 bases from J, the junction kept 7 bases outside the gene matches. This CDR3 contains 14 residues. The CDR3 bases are TGCGCCAGCCAGACGGGGGGGAGATACAATGAGCAGTTCTTC. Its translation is CASQTGGRYNEQFF.